These T cell receptor beta chains were read from a single sample in a study of shared clonotypes between healthy human individuals. This table comes from immunoSEQ multiplex PCR, and its TCRdb copy is limited to in-frame clones, with some not included. Among some 200,000 clones listed, about 65% were seen once. The source material was memory CD4+ T cells sorted from blood. Receptors were obtained from a man aged 25 to 40 in good health. Each CDR3 is given with its conserved first and last residue. A D gene is named only where the DNA matches it firmly. Rows give clone size only sometimes, using once, few, many, or a class for an expanded clone.

J gene,clone size,V gene,D gene,CDR3 protein,CDR3 DNA
TRBJ2-2,-,TRBV6-1,TRBD1,CASAHLGQGAGELFF,TGTGCCAGCGCCCATCTGGGACAGGGCGCCGGGGAGCTGTTTTTT
TRBJ2-1,many,TRBV12-5,TRBD1,CASGLVSVQGARVEQFF,TGTGCTAGTGGTTTGGTATCTGTACAGGGGGCCCGGGTTGAGCAGTTCTTC
TRBJ1-2,-,TRBV18,TRBD1,CASSPVQGDYGYTF,TGTGCCAGCTCACCGGTACAGGGGGACTATGGCTACACCTTC
TRBJ2-5,-,TRBV5-4,-,CASSLNGPAAGQETQYF,TGTGCCAGCAGCTTGAATGGTCCCGCAGCGGGCCAAGAGACCCAGTACTTC
TRBJ1-2,-,TRBV6-5,-,CASSSGYGYTF,TGTGCCAGCAGCTCAGGATACGGCTACACCTTC
TRBJ2-1,few,TRBV5-1,TRBD1,CASSTGQGASLYNEQFF,TGCGCCAGCAGCACGGGACAGGGGGCGTCCCTCTACAATGAGCAGTTCTTC
TRBJ2-3,-,TRBV5-4,TRBD2,CASSLAPVERDSLGDTQYF,TGTGCCAGCAGCTTGGCCCCAGTGGAGCGGGACTCCCTGGGGGATACGCAGTATTTT
TRBJ1-1,-,TRBV7-2,-,CASREVHTATEAFF,TGTGCCAGCCGGGAGGTACACACAGCCACTGAAGCTTTCTTT
TRBJ2-5,once,TRBV7-9,TRBD2,CASSLRGTISRLAQETQYF,TGTGCCAGCAGCTTACGGGGGACTATTTCGCGACTCGCCCAAGAGACCCAGTACTTC
TRBJ2-2,-,TRBV6-1,-,CASGRKGITGELFF,TGTGCCAGCGGAAGGAAGGGTATCACCGGGGAGCTGTTTTTT
TRBJ2-5,-,TRBV5-1,-,CASTPGRAIQETQYF,TGCGCCAGCACCCCGGGCCGGGCCATCCAGGAGACCCAGTACTTC
TRBJ1-4,few,TRBV7-7,-,CASSQDVGEKLFF,TGTGCTAGCAGCCAAGACGTCGGCGAGAAACTGTTTTTT
TRBJ1-3,-,TRBV5-1,TRBD1,CASSWTGSGNTIYF,TGCGCCAGCAGCTGGACAGGGAGTGGAAACACCATATATTTT
TRBJ1-1,-,TRBV5-1,-,CASSLRGQEKRLSMNTEAFF,TGCGCCAGCAGCTTGAGGGGCCAGGAGAAAAGGCTTTCCATGAACACTGAAGCTTTCTTT
TRBJ2-1,-,TRBV5-1,-,CASSLDSSYNEQFF,TGCGCCAGCAGCCTTGACAGTTCCTACAATGAGCAGTTCTTC
TRBJ2-1,-,TRBV7-3,TRBD2,CASSDGTSGSTYNEQFF,TGTGCCAGCAGCGACGGGACTAGCGGGAGTACCTACAATGAGCAGTTCTTC
TRBJ1-1,-,TRBV9,-,CASSPAIRTEAFF,TGTGCCAGCAGCCCAGCGATTAGGACTGAAGCTTTCTTT
TRBJ2-1,-,TRBV5-5,-,CASSTPSPTEQFF,TGTGCCAGCAGCACGCCATCCCCGACTGAGCAGTTCTTC
TRBJ2-3,few,TRBV19,TRBD2,CASSNRDHSGRLYF,TGTGCCAGTAGTAACCGTGATCATAGCGGGAGATTGTATTTT
TRBJ2-1,-,TRBV4-3,TRBD2,CASSQESSGQTYNEQFF,TGCGCCAGCAGCCAAGAGTCTAGCGGGCAGACCTACAATGAGCAGTTCTTC
TRBJ2-7,-,TRBV20-1,-,CSASWDHEQYF,TGCAGTGCTAGTTGGGATCACGAGCAGTACTTC
TRBJ2-1,-,TRBV20-1,-,CSARDTKGQFF,TGCAGTGCTAGAGATACTAAGGGGCAGTTCTTC
TRBJ2-3,-,TRBV11-2,TRBD2,CASRTAGVGADTQYF,TGTGCCAGCAGGACGGCGGGAGTGGGGGCAGATACGCAGTATTTT
TRBJ2-3,few,TRBV9,TRBD2,CASSEITSADTQYF,TGTGCCAGCAGTGAGATCACTAGCGCAGATACGCAGTATTTT
TRBJ2-2,-,TRBV5-1,-,CASSLGRGVVTGELFF,TGCGCCAGCAGCTTGGGAAGGGGTGTGGTGACCGGGGAGCTGTTTTTT
TRBJ2-2,few,TRBV11-2,-,CASAEGTGELFF,TGTGCCAGTGCGGAGGGCACCGGGGAGCTGTTTTTT
TRBJ2-3,-,TRBV11-2,-,CASSRDVGDTQYF,TGTGCCAGCAGCCGGGACGTCGGAGATACGCAGTATTTT
TRBJ2-3,-,TRBV11-2,TRBD1,CASSLGTGTGVDTQYF,TGTGCCAGCAGCTTAGGCACCGGGACAGGGGTAGATACGCAGTATTTT
TRBJ2-7,few,TRBV28,TRBD1,CASSLRDRAKEQYF,TGTGCCAGCAGTTTAAGGGACAGGGCGAAAGAGCAGTACTTC
TRBJ1-2,many,TRBV28,-,CASAGPSLISGYTF,TGTGCCAGCGCGGGGCCATCCCTAATATCTGGCTACACCTTC
TRBJ1-1,-,TRBV7-9,-,CASSVNTEAFF,TGTGCCAGCAGCGTAAACACTGAAGCTTTCTTT
TRBJ1-1,-,TRBV11-3,-,CASSLTREAFF,TGTGCCAGCAGCTTGACAAGGGAAGCTTTCTTT
TRBJ2-2,-,TRBV7-7,-,CASSGSGELFF,TGTGCTAGCAGCGGTTCCGGGGAGCTGTTTTTT
TRBJ2-5,few,TRBV6-6,TRBD2,CASSLGLAGTETQYF,TGTGCCAGCAGTTTGGGACTAGCGGGAACAGAGACCCAGTACTTC
TRBJ2-5,-,TRBV15,-,CATSRPSLRVQETQYF,TGTGCCACCAGCAGACCAAGTCTCAGGGTGCAAGAGACCCAGTACTTC
TRBJ2-7,-,TRBV28,-,CASASEAVMREQYF,TGTGCCAGTGCCTCGGAGGCGGTAATGAGAGAGCAGTACTTC
TRBJ1-2,-,TRBV6-6,-,CASSYDMNYGYTF,TGTGCCAGCAGTTACGACATGAACTATGGCTACACCTTC
TRBJ1-1,few,TRBV27,-,CASSLNSLGRNFMNTEAFF,TGTGCCAGCAGTTTAAATAGCCTTGGGCGGAACTTCATGAACACTGAAGCTTTCTTT